This T cell receptor beta chain emerged from a study of T cells in Graves' hyperthyroidism and ophthalmopathy. Points from the study as a whole: The majority of expanded thyroid clonotypes above 0.001 also appeared in blood.

This clonotype showed up just a few times. What it binds is not known. Using RNA transcripts as the source, TCR beta CDR3 regions were amplified. First-round RT-PCR targeting the TCR CDR3 was performed with the HTBI primer set. TCRdb reanalysed the multiplex PCR reads using MiXCR and keeps one entry per CDR3 protein. The sample includes some 460,000 distinct CDR3 sequences, around 14% of them seen just once. Trimming pared 5 bases from V and 5 bases from J, leaving 18 bases between. In germline, CDR1 is LGHNA, CDR2 YNFKEQ. CDR3 length: 15 residues. Participants, patients aged 18 to 65, had newly diagnosed hyperthyroidism with a duration under 2 months. Isolation of PBMCs was performed on roughly 9 ml fresh peripheral blood.

The sample was blood. The clonotype was recovered from a woman in her late teens or twenties with Graves' hyperthyroidism. The chain is built from TRBV4-2 and TRBJ2-5, with D perhaps TRBD1 or TRBD2 (5 bases each). DNA for the CDR3: TGTGCCAGCAGCGCCCAATCCGGGGACGAGGAGACCCAGTACTTC. Translation gives CASSAQSGDEETQYF.